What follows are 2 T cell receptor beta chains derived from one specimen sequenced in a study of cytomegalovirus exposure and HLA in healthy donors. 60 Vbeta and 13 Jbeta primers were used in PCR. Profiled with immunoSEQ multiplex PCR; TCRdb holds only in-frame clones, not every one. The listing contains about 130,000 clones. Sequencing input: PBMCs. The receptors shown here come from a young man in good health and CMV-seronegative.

The CDR3 spells CASSIEGGQGDADTQYF. The CDR3, as DNA: TGTGCCAGTAGTATAGAGGGGGGACAGGGGGATGCAGATACGCAGTATTTT. The genes are TRBV19 and TRBJ2-3; 11 bases line up with TRBD1. This CDR3 has 17 amino acids. V lost 0 bases to trimming and J lost 4 bases; unmatched junction nucleotides: 6. The germline V gene encodes CDR1 LNHDA and CDR2 SQIVND (reference sequence).

The CDR3: CAEGVRETQYF. In nucleotides, the CDR3 is TGTGCCGAGGGGGTGCGGGAGACCCAGTACTTC. The chain uses TRBV9 and TRBJ2-5; perhaps TRBD1 as D (6 bases). V was clipped by 10 bases and J by 5 bases, with 12 bases between them. Germline CDR1 and CDR2: SGDLS and YYNGEE. This CDR3 is built from 11 residues.